The 5 T cell receptor beta chains reported below all come from one sample, sequenced in a study of T-cell reconstitution after alpha-beta-depleted transplantation in children. Using unique molecular identifiers, the investigators prepared the TCRbeta library. TCRdb independently ran MiXCR on the PCR reads; one entry per CDR3 protein. The data show 60,000 to 100,000 distinct CDR3 sequences, roughly 20% seen once. Sequencing was performed on PBMCs, mostly from graft donor cells, taken 360 days after TCRalphabeta/CD19-depleted stem cell transplant. Receptor source: a male patient aged 2 to 10 who had a stem cell transplant for acute lymphoblastic leukemia, so the T cells may come from the graft donor.

The V gene is TRBV10-3, the J gene TRBJ2-5, with 7 bases lining up with TRBD2. V gave up 7 bases and J gave up 2 bases; unmatched junction bases: 4. There are 13 residues in the CDR3. Looked up from germline, CDR1 is ENHRY and CDR2 is SYGVKD. The CDR3 DNA follows: TGTGCCATCATGGCTAGCGGACAAGAGACCCAGTACTTC. It specifies CAIMASGQETQYF.

The chain has TRBV21-1 and TRBJ2-1; the table's D call, TRBD1, was not checked against the DNA. TRBV21-1 corresponds to a pseudogene. CDR3 length: 16 residues. The CDR3 nucleotides are TGTGCCAGCATCGAAACAGGAAACGTGTACGGGAATGAGCAGTTCTTC. This encodes CASIETGNVYGNEQFF.

This clonotype was found a few times. V is TRBV12-3 or TRBV12-4 and J is TRBJ2-7, with TRBD2 identical over 9 bases. The trim removed 3 bases at V and 4 bases at J, leaving 10 bases unmatched. This CDR3 region has 16 residues. Here the CDR3 reads CASSFTHSGRVYEQYF. In DNA form, the CDR3 reads TGTGCCAGCAGTTTCACCCATAGCGGGAGAGTGTACGAGCAGTACTTC.

In this sample, this clonotype turned up a few times. The junction and the germline gene differ at one end; a read error may be behind it. The chain carries TRBV2 and TRBJ2-4; no firm D call. The CDR3 contains 13 residues. Per the germline V gene, CDR1 is SNHLY and CDR2 is FYNNEI. The CDR3 here is CASSEGTSNIQYF. DNA of the CDR3: TGTGCCAGCAGCGAAGGAACGAGCAACATTCAGTACTTC.

The chain uses TRBV10-3 and TRBJ2-5; D gene uncertain. The CDR3 runs to 13 residues. V lost 0 bases and J lost 4, with 6 bases in between. CDR1 and CDR2 (germline): ENHRY, SYGVKD. CDR3 DNA: TGTGCCATCAGTGAGTCTGGACGAGAGACCCAGTACTTC. It encodes CAISESGRETQYF.